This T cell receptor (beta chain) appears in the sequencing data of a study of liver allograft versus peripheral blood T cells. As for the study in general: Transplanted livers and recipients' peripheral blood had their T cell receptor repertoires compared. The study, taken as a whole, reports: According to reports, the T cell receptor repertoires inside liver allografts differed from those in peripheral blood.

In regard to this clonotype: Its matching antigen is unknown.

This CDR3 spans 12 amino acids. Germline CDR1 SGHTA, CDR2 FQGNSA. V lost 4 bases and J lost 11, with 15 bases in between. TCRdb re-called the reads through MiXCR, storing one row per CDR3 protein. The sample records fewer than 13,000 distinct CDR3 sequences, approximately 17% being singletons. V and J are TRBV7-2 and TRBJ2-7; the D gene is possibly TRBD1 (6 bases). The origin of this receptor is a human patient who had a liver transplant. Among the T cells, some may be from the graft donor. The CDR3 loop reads CASSSGQPVEYF. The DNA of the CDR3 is TGTGCCAGCAGCTCCGGACAGCCGGTTGAGTACTTC.